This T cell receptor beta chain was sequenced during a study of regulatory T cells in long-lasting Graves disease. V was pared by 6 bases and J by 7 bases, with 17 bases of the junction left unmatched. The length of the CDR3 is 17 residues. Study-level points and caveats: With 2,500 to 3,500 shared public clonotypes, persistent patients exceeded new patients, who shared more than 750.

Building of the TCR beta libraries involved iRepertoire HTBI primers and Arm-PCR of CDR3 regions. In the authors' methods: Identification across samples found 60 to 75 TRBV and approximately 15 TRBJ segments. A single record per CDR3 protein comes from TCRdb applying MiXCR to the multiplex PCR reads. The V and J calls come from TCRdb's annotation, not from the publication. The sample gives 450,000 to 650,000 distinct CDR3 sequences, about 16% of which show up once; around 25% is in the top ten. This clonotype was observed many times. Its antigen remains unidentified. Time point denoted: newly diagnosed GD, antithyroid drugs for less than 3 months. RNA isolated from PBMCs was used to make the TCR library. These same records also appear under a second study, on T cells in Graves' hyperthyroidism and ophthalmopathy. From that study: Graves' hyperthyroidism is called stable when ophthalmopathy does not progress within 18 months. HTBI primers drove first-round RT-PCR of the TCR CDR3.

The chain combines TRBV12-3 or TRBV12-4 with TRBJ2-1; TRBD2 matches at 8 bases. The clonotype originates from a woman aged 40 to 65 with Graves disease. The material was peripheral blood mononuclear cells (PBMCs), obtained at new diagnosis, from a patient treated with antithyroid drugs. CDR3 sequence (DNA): TGTGCCAGCAGCCCCGACCGGGGGGGGATCAATTCGAATGAGCAGTTCTTC. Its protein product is CASSPDRGGINSNEQFF.